A selection of T cell receptor beta chains follows, all from one sample in a study of cytotoxic CD8 clonotypes in ibrutinib-treated CLL. The repertoire was sequenced with immunoSEQ multiplex PCR; TCRdb's copy has only in-frame clones and lacks some. Here the sample spans some 300,000 clones, almost 80% being singletons. The sample consisted of PBMCs, taken before ibrutinib treatment. Receptor source: a human donor with chronic lymphocytic leukemia. CDR3s include the opening cysteine and the closing phenylalanine or tryptophan. The D gene is left open where the match is weak. Clone size, where shown, is once, few, many, or a class for clones that have expanded.

TRBV15,-,TRBD1,TRBJ1-2,CATSGQRADFNYGYTF,TGTGCCACGTCGGGACAGCGAGCCGACTTTAACTATGGCTACACCTTC
TRBV20-1,once,-,TRBJ2-1,CSAPRYNEQFF,TGCAGTGCCCCCCGCTACAATGAGCAGTTCTTC
TRBV7-2,-,-,TRBJ2-1,CASSFIYSYNEQFF,TGTGCCAGCAGCTTTATCTACTCCTACAATGAGCAGTTCTTC
TRBV7-7,-,TRBD2,TRBJ2-1,CASSFSRLAWDEQFF,TGTGCTAGCAGCTTTTCGAGACTAGCCTGGGATGAGCAGTTCTTC
TRBV4-3,-,TRBD2,TRBJ2-7,CASSPTPPSGIHEQYF,TGCGCCAGCAGCCCCACCCCCCCTAGCGGGATACACGAGCAGTACTTC
TRBV28,-,-,TRBJ1-2,CASRSGTENYTF,TGTGCCAGCAGATCCGGGACGGAAAACTACACCTTC
TRBV4-3,-,-,TRBJ1-1,CASSPGTQNTEAFF,TGCGCCAGCAGCCCGGGGACACAGAACACTGAAGCTTTCTTT
TRBV29-1,-,-,TRBJ2-7,CSVEDSYEQYF,TGCAGCGTTGAAGACAGTTACGAGCAGTACTTC
TRBV15,-,-,TRBJ1-4,CATSRFATNEKLFF,TGTGCCACCAGCAGGTTTGCAACTAATGAAAAACTGTTTTTT
TRBV7-2,-,TRBD2,TRBJ2-7,CASSLMGLAGGYEQYF,TGTGCCAGCAGCCTTATGGGACTAGCGGGAGGGTACGAGCAGTACTTC
TRBV29-1,-,TRBD1,TRBJ2-3,CSVPGQGGDTQYF,TGCAGCGTTCCGGGACAGGGAGGAGATACGCAGTATTTT
TRBV6-1,-,TRBD2,TRBJ2-7,CASSDRLAGGWSYEQYF,TGTGCCAGCAGTGATCGCCTAGCGGGAGGGTGGTCCTACGAGCAGTACTTC
TRBV19,once,TRBD2,TRBJ2-1,CASSMSQTSGSFFEQFF,TGTGCCAGTAGTATGAGCCAGACTAGCGGGAGTTTTTTTGAGCAGTTCTTC
TRBV9,-,-,TRBJ2-2,CASSVVAPGLFF,TGTGCCAGCAGCGTAGTGGCCCCGGGGCTGTTTTTT
TRBV4-3,few,-,TRBJ2-1,CASSQETRWSYNEQFF,TGCGCCAGCAGCCAAGAAACGAGGTGGTCCTACAATGAGCAGTTCTTC
TRBV7-2,once,TRBD2,TRBJ2-5,CASSGTSGSQETQYF,TGTGCCAGCAGCGGGACTAGCGGGTCCCAAGAGACCCAGTACTTC
TRBV27,few,-,TRBJ1-5,CASSLSLPAQPQHF,TGTGCCAGCAGTTTATCCCTCCCCGCTCAGCCCCAGCATTTT
TRBV10-3,few,-,TRBJ1-1,CAISKGRGAFF,TGTGCCATCAGCAAGGGGAGGGGAGCTTTCTTT
TRBV5-1,-,-,TRBJ1-1,CASSPGTSTNTEAFF,TGCGCCAGCAGCCCTGGGACATCAACGAACACTGAAGCTTTCTTT
TRBV6-5,-,-,TRBJ2-7,CASSYYGGYEQYF,TGTGCCAGCAGTTACTACGGGGGCTACGAGCAGTACTTC
TRBV28,once,TRBD1,TRBJ1-5,CASSSQTGSGQPQHF,TGTGCCAGCAGTTCCCAGACAGGGAGCGGTCAGCCCCAGCATTTT
TRBV6-5,-,-,TRBJ2-7,CASSRPAGSSYEQYF,TGTGCCAGCAGTCGCCCCGCGGGCAGCTCCTACGAGCAGTACTTC
TRBV7-9,-,TRBD2,TRBJ2-5,CASSEAGDRGGDQYF,TGTGCCAGCAGCGAGGCAGGCGACCGCGGGGGGGACCAGTACTTC
TRBV5-1,once,-,TRBJ1-2,CASSLGIDWANYGYTF,TGCGCCAGCAGCTTGGGGATCGACTGGGCTAACTATGGCTACACCTTC
TRBV4-3,-,-,TRBJ2-3,CASSQVITLTDTQYF,TGCGCCAGCAGCCAGGTCATAACCCTCACAGATACGCAGTATTTT
TRBV28,-,-,TRBJ2-7,CASSSESYEQYF,TGTGCCAGCAGTTCAGAGTCCTACGAGCAGTACTTC
TRBV25-1,-,-,TRBJ2-3,CASRSGGSVDTQYF,TGTGCCAGCAGAAGTGGGGGTTCTGTAGATACGCAGTATTTT
TRBV27,-,TRBD1,TRBJ2-7,CASSLGDRDEQYF,TGTGCCAGCAGTTTAGGGGACAGGGACGAGCAGTACTTC
TRBV6-6,-,-,TRBJ1-5,CASGPSRGSSNQPQHF,TGTGCCAGCGGTCCATCGAGGGGTTCGAGCAATCAGCCCCAGCATTTT
TRBV7-2,-,-,TRBJ2-3,CASSLVSRVTQYF,TGTGCCAGCAGCTTAGTCTCCCGAGTTACGCAGTATTTT
TRBV4-3,-,TRBD1,TRBJ2-1,CASSLHGQGGESSYNEQFF,TGCGCCAGCAGCCTACACGGACAGGGTGGGGAGAGCTCCTACAATGAGCAGTTCTTC
TRBV29-1,once,TRBD2,TRBJ2-1,CSVFPGLAENEQFF,TGCAGCGTGTTTCCGGGACTAGCGGAGAATGAGCAGTTCTTC
TRBV4-3,-,-,TRBJ2-2,CASSQDYSGYTGELFF,TGCGCCAGCAGCCAAGATTACAGCGGTTACACCGGGGAGCTGTTTTTT
TRBV19,-,-,TRBJ2-1,CASSINPDSMSKQFF,TGTGCCAGTAGTATTAACCCGGACTCAATGAGTAAGCAGTTCTTC
TRBV5-1,-,-,TRBJ1-4,CASSPGTATNEKLFF,TGCGCCAGCAGCCCCGGGACCGCAACTAATGAAAAACTGTTTTTT
TRBV27,-,-,TRBJ1-1,CASSLRSRPNTEAFF,TGTGCCAGCAGTTTAAGGTCCCGGCCCAACACTGAAGCTTTCTTT